This T cell receptor beta chain was identified during a study of blood T cell repertoires in COVID-19. Study details: Spain, Italy and the United States supplied samples that represented acute and convalescent COVID-19. PBMCs, B-cell-depleted T cells, or T cells provided the cDNA or gDNA that made up the material.

In the authors' workflow: Reference gene primers were amplified, and this amplification served to estimate nucleated cell counts. Only in-frame clones appear in the TCRdb table, and some are missing; sequencing was by immunoSEQ multiplex PCR. V and J calls and clone size come straight from that table; D and trimming were deduced from the DNA. The sample records 40,000 or so clones, roughly 85% being singletons. CDR3 length equals 12 residues. V lost 1 base and J lost 6, with 6 bases in between. Enrolment of Seattle patients took place during active infection, and they were followed longitudinally. The sample was peripheral blood. The chain joins TRBV12-3 or TRBV12-4 to TRBJ1-2; no clear D. The clonotype comes from a man aged 55 to 70 with COVID-19, enrolled during active disease. In DNA form, the CDR3 reads TGTGCCAGCAGTTTAGGACTGGATGGCTACACCTTC. It codes for CASSLGLDGYTF.